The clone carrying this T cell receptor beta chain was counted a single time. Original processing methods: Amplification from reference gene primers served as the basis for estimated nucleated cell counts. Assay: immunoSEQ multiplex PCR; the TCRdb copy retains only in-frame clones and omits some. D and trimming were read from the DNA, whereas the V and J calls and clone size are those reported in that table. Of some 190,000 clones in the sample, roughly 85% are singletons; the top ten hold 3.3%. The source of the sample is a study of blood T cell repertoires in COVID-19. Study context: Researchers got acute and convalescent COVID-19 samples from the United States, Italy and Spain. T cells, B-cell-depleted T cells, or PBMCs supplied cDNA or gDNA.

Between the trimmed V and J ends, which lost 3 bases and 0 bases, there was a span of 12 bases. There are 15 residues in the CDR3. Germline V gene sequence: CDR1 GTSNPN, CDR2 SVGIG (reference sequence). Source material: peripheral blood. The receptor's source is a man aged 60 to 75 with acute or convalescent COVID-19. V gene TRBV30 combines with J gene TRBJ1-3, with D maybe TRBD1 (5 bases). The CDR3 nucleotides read TGTGCCTGGAGCTTTGACGGACACTCTGGAAACACCATATATTTT. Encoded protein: CAWSFDGHSGNTIYF.